These 31 T cell receptor beta chains originate from one sample sequenced in a study of cytomegalovirus exposure and HLA in healthy donors. The PCR had 60 Vbeta and 13 Jbeta primers. The method was immunoSEQ multiplex PCR; TCRdb's version includes in-frame clones alone and lacks a portion of them. This sample contains fewer than 85,000 clones. The sample was PBMCs. These receptors all come from a female donor in good health and CMV-seropositive.

The chain uses TRBV18 and TRBJ2-1; 7 positions agree with TRBD1. CDR1 is KGHSH, CDR2 LQKENI, per germline. This CDR3 is 14 amino acids long. Trimming at V came to 6 bases and at J to 5 bases, leaving 7 bases not matched to a gene. For the CDR3, the DNA is TGTGCCAGCTCGCCCCGGGACAGCCACAATGAGCAGTTCTTC. It encodes CASSPRDSHNEQFF.

The V and J genes are TRBV5-1 and TRBJ2-1; possible D gene TRBD2, 5 bases. Germline loops: CDR1 SGHRS, CDR2 YFSETQ. Trimming cost V 4 bases and J 10 bases, with 12 bases left between them. This CDR3 region has 12 residues. CDR3 protein: CASSRPPGEQFF. The DNA of the CDR3 is TGCGCCAGCAGCCGACCTCCGGGAGAGCAGTTCTTC.

The chain carries TRBV7-9 and TRBJ1-5; a possible D gene is TRBD1 (5 bases). Per the germline V gene, CDR1 is SEHNR and CDR2 is FQNEAQ (reference sequence). The CDR3 runs to 14 residues. V gave up 3 bases and J gave up 5 bases, with 11 bases separating them. CDR3 in DNA: TGTGCCAGCAGCTTCGGGGGGACCGATCAGCCCCAGCATTTT. Its translation is CASSFGGTDQPQHF.

As to this clone: At one of its ends the junction is not consistent with the germline gene, which may arise from a read error. The V call is TRBV6-1, the J call TRBJ2-5, with D maybe TRBD2 (6 bases). CDR3 length: 13 residues. Germline V gives CDR1 MNHNS, CDR2 SASEGT. The DNA of the CDR3 is TGTGCCAGCAGCCGACTAGAGCAAGAGAACCAGTACTTC. Translation gives CASSRLEQENQYF.

The chain's CDR3 is CASSLTAHQPQHF. CDR3 sequence (DNA): TGCGCCAGCAGCTTAACAGCCCATCAGCCCCAGCATTTT. The V call is TRBV5-1, the J call TRBJ1-5; D is unresolved. The CDR3 is made up of 13 amino acids. Trimming left V 2 bases short and J 5 bases short, with 8 bases between. Germline V gene data show CDR1 as SGHRS and CDR2 as YFSETQ.

This rearrangement joins TRBV7-9 to TRBJ1-5; a possible D gene is TRBD1 (5 bases). The length of the CDR3 is 14 residues. Trimming pared 2 bases from V and 5 bases from J, leaving 10 bases between. CDR1 is SEHNR and CDR2 is FQNEAQ in the germline V gene (reference sequence). The CDR3 DNA is TGTGCCAGCAGCTTATGGGGGGGGGATCAGCCCCAGCATTTT. This translates into CASSLWGGDQPQHF. Full variable domain (missing parts from reference TRBV7-9 and TRBJ1-5): DTGVSQNPRHKITKRGQNVTFRCDPISEHNRLYWYRQTLGQGPEFLTYFQNEAQLEKSRLLSDRFSAERPKGSFSTLEIQRTEQGDSAMYLCASSLWGGDQPQHFGDGTRLSIL.

CDR3: CASSTPGQANYGYTF. DNA of the CDR3: TGTGCCAGCAGTACTCCGGGACAGGCCAACTATGGCTACACCTTC. This chain uses TRBV6-6 with TRBJ1-2; 8 bases are a match to TRBD1. Unmatched junction bases numbered 7, after V lost 5 bases and J lost 2 bases. This CDR3 is built from 15 residues. CDR1 is MNHNY and CDR2 is SVGAGI in the germline V gene (reference sequence).

The gene calls are TRBV6-1 and TRBJ2-2, with D uncertain. Per germline, CDR1 MNHNS and CDR2 SASEGT. V lost 8 bases and J lost 6, with 7 bases in between. This CDR3 region has 11 residues. In nucleotides, the CDR3 is TGTGCCAGCGATCGAGCCGGGGAGCTGTTTTTT. This encodes CASDRAGELFF.

Concerning this clone itself: One end of the junction fails to match germline, which may point to a read error. This chain connects TRBV25-1 to TRBJ2-1; unclear D gene. Per the germline V gene, CDR1 is MGHDK and CDR2 is SYGVNS. CDR3 length equals 11 residues. CDR3 sequence: CASSEYIEQFF. CDR3 coding DNA: TGTGCCAGCAGTGAATACATTGAGCAGTTCTTC. The variable domain in full, with the rest retrieved from reference TRBV25-1 and TRBJ2-1, is EADIYQTPRYLVIGTGKKITLECSQTMGHDKMYWYQQDPGMELHLIHYSYGVNSTEKGDLSSESTVSRIRTEHFPLTLESARPSHTSQYLCASSEYIEQFFGPGTRLTVL.

V usage is TRBV7-2 and J usage is TRBJ1-4, with D possibly matching TRBD1 (6 bases). The germline V gene has CDR1 SGHTA and CDR2 FQGNSA. The CDR3 covers 13 residues. Trimming removed 2 bases from V and 14 bases from J, with 15 bases in between. CDR3 in amino acids: CASSLTLGAGLFF. The CDR3 DNA is TGTGCCAGCAGCTTAACGTTGGGGGCGGGTCTGTTTTTT.

This chain links TRBV5-8 with TRBJ2-6; D is unclear. CDR1 SGHTS and CDR2 YDEGEE come from the germline V gene. The V end was cut by 0 bases, the J end by 5 bases, with 6 bases between. The CDR3 totals 14 residues. The DNA for the CDR3 is TGTGCCAGCAGCTTGGTGGGCAGGGCCAACGTCCTGACTTTC. It is translated as CASSLVGRANVLTF.

This chain links TRBV5-1 with TRBJ1-3; 9 bases match TRBD1. V was pared by 2 bases and J by 3 bases, with 3 bases of the junction left unmatched. There are 15 residues in the CDR3. Germline values: CDR1 SGHRS, CDR2 YFSETQ. This chain's CDR3 is CASSLQGASGNTIYF. CDR3 coding DNA: TGCGCCAGCAGCTTACAGGGGGCAAGTGGAAACACCATATATTTT.

This rearrangement joins TRBV19 to TRBJ2-2, with 8 bases identical to TRBD2. The CDR3 has 15 amino acids. In germline, CDR1 is LNHDA, CDR2 SQIVND (reference sequence). Trimming cost V 1 base and J 6 bases; bases outside gene matches: 4. DNA of the CDR3: TGTGCCAGTAGTATAGGTAGCGGGGTGGCCGGGGAGCTGTTTTTT. It yields the protein CASSIGSGVAGELFF.

The gene calls are TRBV29-1 and TRBJ2-1, with 7 bases identical to TRBD2. The CDR3 extends over 14 amino acids. The J segment lost 4 bases and the V segment lost 4 bases, leaving 7 bases of the junction unmatched. CDR1 SQVTM and CDR2 ANQGSEA come from the germline V gene. CDR3 nucleotide sequence: TGCAGCGTTGGGCTCCTAGCGGAGTACAATGAGCAGTTCTTC. It specifies CSVGLLAEYNEQFF.

V and J are TRBV5-4 and TRBJ2-5; tentatively, D is TRBD2 (6 bases). V was clipped by 4 bases and J by 5 bases, with 9 bases between them. Germline CDR1 is SGHNT and CDR2 is YYREEE (reference sequence). The length of the CDR3 is 12 residues. CDR3 nucleotides: TGTGCCAGCAGCACGAGCGGGGAGACCCAGTACTTC. This sequence encodes CASSTSGETQYF.

The chain combines TRBV4-1 with TRBJ2-4; 12 bases match TRBD1. From germline, CDR1 is MGHRA and CDR2 YSYEKL. V was clipped by 4 bases and J by 2 bases; unmatched bases: 9. The CDR3 spans 18 residues. The CDR3 protein is CASSPGTGGARTKNIQYF. The CDR3 nucleotides read TGCGCCAGCAGCCCGGGGACAGGGGGCGCGAGGACCAAAAACATTCAGTACTTC.

The genes are TRBV4-1 and TRBJ2-6; D possibly corresponds to TRBD2 (5 bases). V was trimmed by 4 bases and J by 2 bases, leaving 9 bases between them. CDR3 length: 15 amino acids. Germline V gives CDR1 MGHRA, CDR2 YSYEKL. This chain's CDR3 is CASSRGSAGANVLTF. As DNA, the CDR3 is TGCGCCAGCAGCCGAGGGAGCGCTGGGGCCAACGTCCTGACTTTC.

The CDR3 here is CASSWTATTDTQYF. DNA for the CDR3: TGTGCCAGCAGTTGGACAGCCACCACAGATACGCAGTATTTT. The chain joins TRBV6-5 to TRBJ2-3; perhaps TRBD1 as D (6 bases). The CDR3 runs to 14 residues. The V and J ends lost 4 bases and 2 bases respectively, with 10 bases between them. Germline V gene data show CDR1 as MNHEY and CDR2 as SVGAGI.

The genes are TRBV7-9 and TRBJ2-7; unclear D gene. With 5 bases removed from V and 6 bases from J, the gap between germline ends came to 11 bases. The CDR3 loop spans 12 amino acids. CDR1 is SEHNR, CDR2 FQNEAQ, per germline (reference sequence). CDR3 nucleotide sequence: TGTGCCAGCAGCCCAAGCTCGCCCGAGCAGTACTTC. Its protein is CASSPSSPEQYF.

V gene TRBV7-9 combines with J gene TRBJ2-1; TRBD2 is a possible D gene (5 bases). Germline V gene sequence: CDR1 SEHNR, CDR2 FQNEAQ (reference sequence). Trimming shortened V by 4 bases and J by 3 bases, and 10 bases separated the two germline ends. The CDR3 has 14 residues. This CDR3 is CASSSREYYNEQFF. The DNA for the CDR3 is TGTGCCAGCAGCTCCCGGGAATACTACAATGAGCAGTTCTTC. Full variable domain (rest looked up from reference TRBV7-9 and TRBJ2-1): DTGVSQNPRHKITKRGQNVTFRCDPISEHNRLYWYRQTLGQGPEFLTYFQNEAQLEKSRLLSDRFSAERPKGSFSTLEIQRTEQGDSAMYLCASSSREYYNEQFFGPGTRLTVL.

The chain uses TRBV13 and TRBJ2-7; TRBD1 might be the D (7 bases). V was clipped by 2 bases and J by 4 bases, with 15 bases between them. This CDR3 is built from 15 residues. Germline CDR1 is PRHDT and CDR2 is FYEKMQ (reference sequence). Here the CDR3 reads CASSLSRGTGYEQYF. CDR3 nucleotide sequence: TGTGCCAGCAGCTTATCCAGGGGGACTGGGTACGAGCAGTACTTC.

The chain links TRBV14 to TRBJ2-3; tentatively, D is TRBD1 (6 bases). This CDR3 has 19 amino acids. Germline CDR1 and CDR2: SGHDN and FVKESK. Trimming removed 1 base from V and 2 bases from J, with 22 bases in between. The chain's CDR3 is CASSQAGSLAGAYTDTQYF. The CDR3 nucleotides read TGTGCCAGCAGCCAAGCTGGGTCTCTCGCAGGGGCTTACACAGATACGCAGTATTTT.

This rearrangement joins TRBV4-1 to TRBJ1-3; a weak D match, TRBD1 (5 bases). Germline CDR1 MGHRA, CDR2 YSYEKL. Trimming took 4 bases from V and 0 from J, leaving 19 bases between them. This CDR3 region has 18 residues. The CDR3 region is CASSLQASWGSSGNTIYF. The DNA of the CDR3 is TGCGCCAGCAGCCTGCAAGCGTCCTGGGGCAGCTCTGGAAACACCATATATTTT.

The chain combines TRBV28 with TRBJ2-7, with 10 positions matching TRBD1. Germline CDR1 is MDHEN and CDR2 is SYDVKM. Germline trimming cut 6 bases from V and 4 bases from J; bases unmatched to any gene: 18. The CDR3 spans 18 residues. CDR3 in DNA: TGTGCCAGCAGCCACCGAAACCCCGGGGACAGGGGACAGTACGAGCAGTACTTC. It yields the protein CASSHRNPGDRGQYEQYF.

The genes are TRBV5-6 and TRBJ2-5; tentatively, D is TRBD1 (5 bases). The CDR3 has 12 residues. The ends were cut back, 3 bases at V and 5 bases at J, with 8 bases in the middle. Germline CDR1 and CDR2: SGHDT and YYEEEE. The CDR3 nucleotides read TGTGCCAGCAGCTCAGGGTACGAGACCCAGTACTTC. This codes for CASSSGYETQYF. The full variable domain, its missing parts supplied by reference TRBV5-6 and TRBJ2-5, is DAGVTQSPTHLIKTRGQQVTLRCSPKSGHDTVSWYQQALGQGPQFIFQYYEEEERQRGNFPDRFSGHQFPNYSSELNVNALLLGDSALYLCASSSGYETQYFGPGTRLLVL.

The chain combines TRBV7-6 with TRBJ1-1; perhaps TRBD1 as D (5 bases). This CDR3 region has 17 residues. Trimming left V 0 bases short and J 0 bases short, with 14 bases between. Germline CDR1 is SGHVS and CDR2 is FNYEAQ. The CDR3 region is CASSLAPTGFMNTEAFF. CDR3 nucleotides: TGTGCCAGCAGCTTAGCCCCTACAGGATTCATGAACACTGAAGCTTTCTTT.

The chain carries TRBV6-5 and TRBJ1-2, with TRBD1 matching 8 bases. V shed 6 bases, J shed 3 bases, and the junction held 9 bases outside the gene matches. The V gene's germline CDR1 is MNHEY and CDR2 SVGAGI. The length of the CDR3 is 15 residues. The CDR3 loop is CASSQGASYDYGYTF. CDR3 bases: TGTGCCAGCAGCCAGGGGGCTTCGTATGACTATGGCTACACCTTC.

The J gene is TRBJ2-5, the V gene TRBV19; TRBD2 might be the D (5 bases). CDR1 is LNHDA and CDR2 is SQIVND in the germline V gene (reference sequence). This CDR3 is 13 amino acids long. Trimming shortened V by 6 bases and J by 4 bases, and 12 bases separated the two germline ends. For the CDR3, the DNA is TGTGCCAGTAGGGAGGAGGACCGAGAGACCCAGTACTTC. This encodes CASREEDRETQYF.

J is TRBJ1-1 and V is TRBV5-1; 8 bases line up with TRBD1. Germline values: CDR1 SGHRS, CDR2 YFSETQ. The CDR3 is 15 residues long. Losses at the gene ends were 3 bases for V and 6 bases for J; bases not matched to a gene: 10. The CDR3 loop is CASSSGQVNIAEAFF. DNA of the CDR3: TGCGCCAGCAGCTCGGGACAGGTGAACATCGCTGAAGCTTTCTTT.

V is TRBV11-2 and J is TRBJ2-2; 12 bases line up with TRBD2. Germline CDR1 SGHAT, CDR2 FQNNGV. Trimming took 3 bases from V and 4 from J; bases not matched to a gene: 3. The CDR3 has 16 amino acids. CDR3 loop: CASSLSTSGGTGELFF. The CDR3 nucleotides are TGTGCCAGCAGCTTGTCGACTAGCGGGGGCACCGGGGAGCTGTTTTTT.

This chain joins TRBV6-5 and TRBJ2-3, with D possibly TRBD2 on 6 matching bases. V gave up 0 bases and J gave up 0 bases, with 7 bases separating them. The germline V gene encodes CDR1 MNHEY and CDR2 SVGAGI. This CDR3 is 15 amino acids long. CDR3 DNA sequence: TGTGCCAGCAGTTACTCGGGGACTAGCACAGATACGCAGTATTTT. Protein: CASSYSGTSTDTQYF.